Following are 30 T cell receptor beta chains from one sample sequenced in a study of T cell changes during pregnancy in multiple sclerosis. Here immunoSEQ multiplex PCR was the method, and the copy in TCRdb shows in-frame clones only, minus some. The profile shows over 35,000 clones, about 91% of them singletons. Specimen: CD8+ T cells from peripheral blood mononuclear cells, collected before pregnancy. The receptors stem from a female donor with multiple sclerosis, enrolled in a pregnancy study.

The chain uses TRBV7-2 and TRBJ2-7; 10 nucleotides align to TRBD2. Germline V gene sequence: CDR1 SGHTA, CDR2 FQGNSA. After removal of 4 bases from V and 2 bases from J, the junction contained 8 bases not matched to a gene. The CDR3 contains 16 residues. The CDR3 is CASSSNLAGVPYEQYF. DNA for the CDR3: TGTGCCAGCAGCTCTAACCTAGCGGGAGTTCCCTACGAGCAGTACTTC.

The J gene is TRBJ2-1, the V gene TRBV7-9; TRBD1 might be the D (5 bases). CDR1 and CDR2 (germline): SEHNR, FQNEAQ (reference sequence). V was pared by 11 bases and J by 13 bases, with 18 bases between. This CDR3 region has 11 residues. CDR3 coding DNA: TGTGCCCTGGGGCATGGGCAGGACCAGTTCTTC. Encoded protein: CALGHGQDQFF.

The chain joins TRBV7-9 to TRBJ2-7, with 10 bases identical to TRBD2. Germline CDR1 is SEHNR and CDR2 is FQNEAQ (reference sequence). CDR3 length equals 16 residues. V gave up 6 bases and J gave up 3 bases; unmatched junction bases: 11. The CDR3, as DNA: TGTGCCAGCAGTTCCCCTCCTAGCGGGAGACGCTACGAGCAGTACTTC. This sequence encodes CASSSPPSGRRYEQYF.

The rearrangement joins TRBV19 to TRBJ2-3, with D perhaps TRBD2 (5 bases). The germline CDR1 and CDR2 sequences are LNHDA and SQIVND (reference sequence). Trimming stripped 7 bases from V and 4 bases from J, with 18 bases between. This CDR3 is 15 amino acids long. The CDR3 region has the DNA TGTGCCAGTACTCCCTTCCCGGGAATGGCAGATACGCAGTATTTT. Amino acid sequence: CASTPFPGMADTQYF.

The chain is built from TRBV5-1 and TRBJ2-5; 11 bases agree with TRBD2. V was pared by 4 bases and J by 5 bases, with 13 bases of the junction left unmatched. The CDR3 covers 17 residues. Germline CDR1 and CDR2: SGHRS and YFSETQ. CDR3 sequence reads: CASSPPGTSGSVETQYF. CDR3 bases: TGCGCCAGCAGCCCCCCCGGGACTAGCGGATCCGTGGAGACCCAGTACTTC.

This sequence joins TRBV27 and TRBJ2-7; 8 nucleotides align to TRBD1. The CDR3 has 16 amino acids. With 5 bases clipped from V and 4 bases from J, the junction kept 13 bases outside the gene matches. The germline CDR1 and CDR2 sequences are MNHEY and SMNVEV (reference sequence). The CDR3 bases are TGTGCCAGCAGTCCGACAGGGGCCGGGTTCTCTTACGAGCAGTACTTC. Residues: CASSPTGAGFSYEQYF.

V and J are TRBV21-1 and TRBJ1-4; the table assigns TRBD1, which was not confirmed against the DNA. TRBV21-1 is tagged as a pseudogene. There are 17 residues in the CDR3. The CDR3 DNA reads as TGTGCCAGCAGCAAACTCCCAGGGGGCGAAGGGTATGAAAAACTGTTTTTT. Residues: CASSKLPGGEGYEKLFF.

In its sample, this clone was seen once. V and J are TRBV27 and TRBJ2-7, with a weak D call TRBD1 (6 bases). CDR1 and CDR2 from the germline V gene are MNHEY and SMNVEV (reference sequence). The CDR3 is made up of 14 amino acids. V was trimmed by 0 bases and J by 4 bases, leaving 10 bases between them. The CDR3 nucleotides are TGTGCCAGCAGTTTATCGAAGACAGGATACGAGCAGTACTTC. Its translation is CASSLSKTGYEQYF.

This chain connects TRBV27 to TRBJ2-7; TRBD1 aligns across 10 bases. The germline CDR1 and CDR2 sequences are MNHEY and SMNVEV (reference sequence). V was clipped by 5 bases and J by 0 bases; unmatched bases: 10. The length of the CDR3 is 17 residues. The CDR3, as DNA: TGTGCCAGCAGTCTTTCCTGGGGGGACAGGGGCTCCTACGAGCAGTACTTC. It translates to CASSLSWGDRGSYEQYF.

The J gene is TRBJ2-5, the V gene TRBV9; 9 nucleotides align to TRBD2. Losses at the gene ends were 2 bases for V and 5 bases for J; bases not matched to a gene: 16. In germline, CDR1 is SGDLS, CDR2 YYNGEE. The CDR3 extends over 18 amino acids. Written as DNA, the CDR3 is TGTGCCAGCAGCGTTAGAAGGGCGGGAGGGCCTTTCGGGGAGACCCAGTACTTC. Protein: CASSVRRAGGPFGETQYF. Based on the CDR3 plus reference TRBV9 and TRBJ2-5, the full variable domain is DSGVTQTPKHLITATGQRVTLRCSPRSGDLSVYWYQQSLDQGLQFLIQYYNGEERAKGNILERFSAQQFPDLHSELNLSSLELGDSALYFCASSVRRAGGPFGETQYFGPGTRLLVL.

The chain uses TRBV7-9 and TRBJ2-4, with TRBD2 as a possible D gene (5 bases). CDR1 and CDR2 from the germline V gene are SEHNR and FQNEAQ (reference sequence). The length of the CDR3 is 13 residues. The ends were cut back, 5 bases at V and 4 bases at J, with 9 bases in the middle. Here the CDR3 reads CASSAGEKNIQYF. For the CDR3, the DNA is TGTGCCAGCAGCGCGGGCGAGAAAAACATTCAGTACTTC.

V usage is TRBV15 and J usage is TRBJ2-3, with a weak D call TRBD2 (5 bases). In germline, CDR1 is LNHNV, CDR2 YYDKDF (reference sequence). CDR3 length: 14 residues. V was trimmed by 5 bases and J by 3 bases, leaving 12 bases between them. The CDR3 protein is CATSSPGTTDTQYF. The DNA for the CDR3 is TGTGCCACCAGCTCGCCGGGAACTACAGATACGCAGTATTTT.

The chain is built from TRBV5-1 and TRBJ1-2; D possibly corresponds to TRBD1 (5 bases). This CDR3 spans 13 amino acids. V shed 2 bases and J shed 7 bases, with 12 bases lying between them. Per the germline V gene, CDR1 is SGHRS and CDR2 is YFSETQ. The CDR3 protein is CASSLPNRIGYTF. The CDR3 DNA sequence: TGCGCCAGCAGCTTACCGAACAGGATTGGCTACACCTTC.

The J gene is TRBJ1-5, the V gene TRBV27; D ambiguous. The CDR3 totals 15 residues. Trimming removed 10 bases from V and 8 bases from J, with 24 bases in between. Germline CDR1 MNHEY, CDR2 SMNVEV (reference sequence). The CDR3 is CATKDTGEPYEPQHF. In nucleotides, the CDR3 is TGTGCCACGAAGGATACCGGGGAGCCCTATGAGCCCCAGCATTTT.

The V gene is TRBV7-2, the J gene TRBJ1-5; D gene ambiguous. The CDR3 consists of 16 residues. Trimming cost V 5 bases and J 3 bases, with 17 bases left between them. In germline, CDR1 is SGHTA, CDR2 FQGNSA. The CDR3 DNA is TGTGCCAGCAGCCCAACCGGGAGGCTACCCAATCAGCCCCAGCATTTT. Translating gives CASSPTGRLPNQPQHF.

The V and J genes are TRBV27 and TRBJ2-1; tentative D call: TRBD2 (6 bases). Trimming shortened V by 3 bases and J by 8 bases, and 11 bases separated the two germline ends. Germline V gene data show CDR1 as MNHEY and CDR2 as SMNVEV (reference sequence). This CDR3 contains 13 residues. The CDR3 DNA reads as TGTGCCAGCAGTTTGGGCAGGGACTATGAGCAGTTCTTC. This encodes CASSLGRDYEQFF.

The chain is built from TRBV7-9 and TRBJ1-4; D possibly corresponds to TRBD1 (5 bases). The CDR3 consists of 13 residues. Germline lookup yields CDR1 SEHNR and CDR2 FQNEAQ (reference sequence). CDR3 sequence: CASRTLGGEKLFF. The CDR3 DNA follows: TGTGCTAGCCGGACCCTCGGGGGTGAAAAACTGTTTTTT.

The J gene is TRBJ2-6, the V gene TRBV6-4, with unresolved D. Germline V gene data show CDR1 as MRHNA and CDR2 as SNTAGT. V lost 7 bases, J lost 0 bases, and 10 bases lay in between. This CDR3 spans 15 amino acids. CDR3 amino acids: CASTNRSSGANVLTF. The CDR3 nucleotides are TGTGCCAGCACCAATCGGAGCTCTGGGGCCAACGTCCTGACTTTC.

The chain recombines TRBV9 with TRBJ2-1; the match to TRBD1 covers 9 bases. The CDR3 length is 11 residues. With 5 bases clipped from V and 16 bases from J, the junction kept 7 bases outside the gene matches. Germline-derived CDR1 and CDR2 are SGDLS and YYNGEE. As DNA, the CDR3 is TGTGCCAGCAGTGGGGACAGGGCAACCTTCTTC. It is translated as CASSGDRATFF.

This clone showed up just once. The chain uses TRBV11-1 and TRBJ2-1; D remains ambiguous. V lost 4 bases, J lost 7 bases, and 8 bases lay in between. Germline CDR1 and CDR2: SGHAT and FQDESV (reference sequence). The CDR3 totals 12 residues. CDR3 nucleotide sequence: TGTGCCAGCAGCTCGAGGTTTAATGAGCAGTTCTTC. This sequence encodes CASSSRFNEQFF.

This chain links TRBV4-1 with TRBJ2-4; D is unresolved. This CDR3 has 16 residues. From germline, CDR1 is MGHRA and CDR2 YSYEKL. Deletions cut 1 base from V and 0 bases from J, with 10 bases between. The CDR3 region has the DNA TGCGCCAGCAGCCAAGTACAGTCCAGAGCCAAAAACATTCAGTACTTC. It encodes CASSQVQSRAKNIQYF.

This clone was seen only once. The chain joins TRBV29-1 to TRBJ2-5; tentatively, D is TRBD2 (6 bases). This CDR3 has 13 amino acids. Trimming stripped 7 bases from V and 4 bases from J, with 16 bases between. The germline gives CDR1 SQVTM, CDR2 ANQGSEA. CDR3 sequence: CSASGGELETQYF. CDR3 sequence (DNA): TGCAGCGCCTCTGGCGGGGAATTAGAGACCCAGTACTTC.

The J gene is TRBJ2-5, the V gene TRBV7-2; unclear D gene. The V end was cut by 6 bases, the J end by 5 bases, with 7 bases between. This CDR3 has 11 residues. The germline V gene has CDR1 SGHTA and CDR2 FQGNSA. CDR3 in amino acids: CASRLRETQYF. The CDR3 DNA follows: TGTGCCAGCAGGCTTCGGGAGACCCAGTACTTC.

The V gene is TRBV6-5, the J gene TRBJ2-7; tentatively, D is TRBD2 (6 bases). V dropped 5 bases and J dropped 1 base, with 12 bases sitting between them. Germline CDR1 reads MNHEY; CDR2 reads SVGAGI. The CDR3 extends over 14 amino acids. The CDR3 DNA reads as TGTGCCAGCAGTAGCCGGGACTGGTCCTACGAGCAGTACTTC. Its protein product is CASSSRDWSYEQYF.

This chain uses TRBV4-3 with TRBJ2-2; possibly TRBD2 for D (5 bases). Germline V gene sequence: CDR1 LGHNA, CDR2 YSLEER. The CDR3 is 17 residues long. V gave up 1 base and J gave up 0 bases, with 12 bases separating them. As DNA, the CDR3 is TGCGCCAGCAGCCAAGTAGTACTAGAGGCGAACACCGGGGAGCTGTTTTTT. Protein product: CASSQVVLEANTGELFF.

The CDR3 DNA reads TGTGCCAGCAGCTTAGAAGGTGCGGGAGGCACCGGGGAGCTGTTTTTT. Its protein is CASSLEGAGGTGELFF. The rearrangement joins TRBV7-6 to TRBJ2-2; 8 bases map to TRBD2. Trimming removed 1 base from V and 4 bases from J; junction bases left unmatched: 5. Per the germline V gene, CDR1 is SGHVS and CDR2 is FNYEAQ. This CDR3 region has 16 residues.

The chain couples TRBV19 to TRBJ2-1, with D possibly being TRBD2 (6 bases). V lost 3 bases and J lost 7, with 16 bases in between. The CDR3 spans 15 residues. The V gene's germline CDR1 is LNHDA and CDR2 SQIVND (reference sequence). Here the CDR3 DNA reads TGTGCCAGTAGTATCGGGACTCGTGCCTGGAATGAGCAGTTCTTC. This sequence encodes CASSIGTRAWNEQFF.

The chain employs TRBV27 and TRBJ2-3; 7 bases map to TRBD1. Germline lookup yields CDR1 MNHEY and CDR2 SMNVEV (reference sequence). The trim removed 6 bases at V and 4 bases at J, leaving 7 bases unmatched. The CDR3 has 14 residues. The CDR3 region has the DNA TGTGCCAGCAGACGGACAGGCGGAGCAGATACGCAGTATTTT. It is translated as CASRRTGGADTQYF.

This rearrangement joins TRBV6-5 to TRBJ2-2; D is possibly TRBD2 (5 bases). CDR1 and CDR2 (germline): MNHEY, SVGAGI. This CDR3 contains 15 residues. Between the trimmed V and J ends, which lost 3 bases and 7 bases, there was a span of 15 bases. The CDR3 DNA sequence: TGTGCCAGCAGTTATGAGGGTCTCGGTGTCGGGGAGCTGTTTTTT. The encoded protein is CASSYEGLGVGELFF.

As DNA, the CDR3 is TGTGCTGACGACTCTGAAGCTTTCTTT. Translated, it gives CADDSEAFF. This chain joins TRBV7-9 and TRBJ1-1; D ambiguous. This CDR3 is built from 9 residues. Germline CDR1 SEHNR, CDR2 FQNEAQ (reference sequence).